This T cell receptor beta chain was documented in a study of T cell responses to AZD1222 COVID-19 vaccine (dated by TCRdb to the early 2020s). Describing the broader study: Because spike-specific TCR depth and breadth did not differ between the two schedules, AZD1222 recipients who got a second dose at roughly 4 weeks were pooled with those who got a second dose at roughly 12 weeks. Enrollment into the trials was organized by age into subgroups of 18-55, 56-69 and 70-plus years, and those subgroups contained roughly 150, 30 and 60 TCR-sequenced participants, respectively. TCR sequencing covered about 230 trial participants: approximately 200 given two doses of AZD1222 and about 26 given two doses of MenACWY control vaccine.

Summary of the overall study and its limitations: Participants were mostly white British, with more females than males. The authors suggested clonal diversity may have been underestimated. In the small 56-69-year group, the increase in depth fell short of significance, most likely because of low power. Only 5 to 7 AZD1222 recipients were SARS-CoV-2 seropositive at baseline, limiting conclusions about previously exposed vaccinees. Because no day 14 peak-response samples were available, repertoires were characterized only after the peak T cell response. Nearly half of unique spike-specific TCRs reportedly recognized epitopes outside regions mutated in the B.1.351 and B.1.1.7 variants. A significant rise in spike-specific TCR breadth and depth was observed after two AZD1222 doses relative to day 0 and relative to MenACWY recipients. The whole spike protein was spanned by vaccine-associated CD4 TCRs, and dominant responses were seen in regions 160-218 and 743-854.

The CDR3 regions of human TCRbeta chains were analyzed by immunosequencing. In the paper's pipeline: Repertoire TCRs were checked for matches against a reference library of SARS-CoV-2-specific TCRs that had been generated using the MIRA antigen-specificity platform. Breadth was defined as the fraction of unique TCRs that were SARS-CoV-2-associated. Depth was defined as the fraction of total T cells that were SARS-CoV-2-associated. Each spike-specific TCR was assigned to its reactive spike region and to a CD4 or CD8 class using the MIRA data. Log10-transformed breadth and depth values were compared by one-way ANOVA with Sidak's multiple comparisons tests. TCRdb stores this immuneACCESS table with in-frame sequences only. Part of the clones is absent; in the studies checked, under half of the shortfall reflects unresolved V genes, and no reason is known for the rest. Clone size and the V and J calls come from that table; the DNA yielded D and trimming. The table for this sample lists roughly 110,000 clones; roughly nine tenths of them were counted only once. 4% to 5% of the sample lies in the top ten.

The sample's time point label, in plain terms: baseline before first vaccination. Vaccinee samples were obtained from the UK trials COV001 and COV002, which included a single-blind randomized controlled phase 2/3 trial of AZD1222 (ChAdOx1 nCoV-19) in healthy adults. For TCRbeta chain sequencing, PBMC samples were collected from trial participants at day 0 and at day 28 after the second dose. In the case of this clone: What this receptor recognizes is not known. One base away there is no much larger clone; base qualities are not given.

V is shortened by 0 bases, J by 5 bases, and the region joining them spans 11 bases. Spanning cysteine to phenylalanine, the CDR3 consists of 16 amino acids. Only the CDR3 DNA stays, 48 bases, in frame from base 1. The germline V gene supplies CDR1 MNHEY and CDR2 SVGAGI. Sequencing used peripheral blood, obtained on day 0 of AZD1222 vaccination. This sequence uses TRBV6-5 and TRBJ1-6, with no confident D gene call. The receptor was isolated from an adult in good health. This receptor has the CDR3 CASSYSRETDNSPLHF. The DNA is TGTGCCAGCAGTTACTCGAGGGAGACGGATAATTCACCCCTCCACTTT.